Listed below are T cell receptor beta chains from one sample, sequenced in a study of cytomegalovirus exposure and HLA in healthy donors. Sequencing used immunoSEQ multiplex PCR; TCRdb keeps in-frame clones, though not all of them. The data hold around 200,000 clones, with around 74% observed a single time. Input material: PBMCs. The receptors were gathered from a male donor in good health and CMV-seronegative. Both conserved end residues are part of each CDR3. The order of the fields is V gene, CDR3 protein.

TRBV5-6 | CASNPGQGHYGYTF
TRBV19 | CASSKLALGGRNTEAFF
TRBV2 | CASSRDLGEKLFF
TRBV4-1 | CASSPHQGAQGNQPQHF
TRBV5-5 | CASTKTLTTEQFF
TRBV7-2 | CASTASGNQPQHF
TRBV4-2 | CASSQGMGDGEQFF
TRBV15 | CATSRDPDRVLQPQHF
TRBV6-6 | CASSKIQGVGTEAFF
TRBV7-6 | CASSLASSGANVLTF
TRBV7-3 | CASSRGLQTSADTQYF
TRBV19 | CASSSTRTGTNQPQHF
TRBV6-6 | CASNYAGSGNTIYF
TRBV14 | CASSLGLAGMNEQFF
TRBV6-1 | CASVGSGGFAEAFF
TRBV19 | CASIDRFSGNTIYF
TRBV20-1 | CSAHTGGALHF
TRBV2 | CASNRVTNEQFF
TRBV19 | CASSSRDRGSTDTQYF
TRBV30 | CAWSVYNEKLFF
TRBV6-1 | CASSGQGAFQPQHF
TRBV2 | CASRRALRPGYTF